The entry below gives a single T cell receptor (beta chain) sequence along with its context. This specimen belongs to a study of blood T cell repertoires in COVID-19. On the study more broadly: Samples came from the United States, Italy and Spain, spanning acute and convalescent COVID-19. From T cells, B-cell-depleted T cells, or PBMCs came the material, which was cDNA or gDNA.

Original analysis: Counts of nucleated cells, estimated from reference gene primer amplification, were obtained. Sequenced by immunoSEQ multiplex PCR; TCRdb stores in-frame clones only, minus some. The D gene and trimming were derived from the DNA, and the V and J assignments and clone size from that table. The sample has some 150,000 clones, roughly four fifths seen once. The origin of this receptor is a woman aged 55-69 years with acute or convalescent COVID-19. The sample comprised peripheral blood.

CDR3 region: CASTGLAGGTNTGELFF. Here the CDR3 DNA reads TGTGCCAGCACGGGACTAGCGGGGGGGACGAACACCGGGGAGCTGTTTTTT. The genes are TRBV2 and TRBJ2-2, with 16 positions matching TRBD2. The V and J ends lost 7 bases and 0 bases, in that order; junction bases with no gene match: 2. The CDR3 consists of 17 residues. The germline V gene has CDR1 SNHLY and CDR2 FYNNEI.